The 16 T cell receptor beta chains listed next were all sequenced from one sample in a study of shared clonotypes between healthy human individuals. Clones were sequenced by immunoSEQ multiplex PCR, and TCRdb holds only the in-frame ones, with some missing. Among approximately 740,000 clones listed, approximately 79% were seen once. The sample taken for sequencing was memory CD4+ T cells sorted from blood. The subset here: CD45RA-negative fraction. The source of these receptors is a woman aged 30 to 39 in good health.

The J gene is TRBJ2-5, the V gene TRBV7-2; D may be TRBD2 (5 bases). The V end was cut by 0 bases, the J end by 5 bases, with 7 bases between. The CDR3 has 13 residues. Germline values: CDR1 SGHTA, CDR2 FQGNSA. DNA of the CDR3: TGTGCCAGCAGCTTAGCAGTAGCGGAGACCCAGTACTTC. Translating gives CASSLAVAETQYF.

This chain uses TRBV28 with TRBJ2-7, with 9 bases aligning to TRBD1. The V gene end was trimmed by 7 bases and the J gene end by 6 bases; junction bases not matched to a gene: 7. Germline V gene lookup returns CDR1 MDHEN and CDR2 SYDVKM. The CDR3 extends over 13 amino acids. This CDR3 reads CASNRDRDREQYF. In DNA form, the CDR3 reads TGTGCCAGCAACCGGGACAGGGATCGCGAGCAGTACTTC. Together with reference TRBV28 and TRBJ2-7, the CDR3 gives the full variable domain: DVKVTQSSRYLVKRTGEKVFLECVQDMDHENMFWYRQDPGLGLRLIYFSYDVKMKEKGDIPEGYSVSREKKERFSLILESASTNQTSMYLCASNRDRDREQYFGPGTRLTVT.

The table lists this clone with many counts. The chain links TRBV4-1 to TRBJ2-7, with 9 bases fitting TRBD2. This CDR3 is 17 amino acids long. Germline values: CDR1 MGHRA, CDR2 YSYEKL. The V gene end was trimmed by 1 base and the J gene end by 2 bases; junction bases not matched to a gene: 9. The CDR3 region is CASSQVDLGLATYEQYF. The CDR3 nucleotides read TGCGCCAGCAGCCAAGTAGATTTGGGACTAGCCACCTACGAGCAGTACTTC.

The chain combines TRBV29-1 with TRBJ2-6; D not certain. Germline V gives CDR1 SQVTM, CDR2 ANQGSEA. With 3 bases removed from V and 0 bases from J, the gap between germline ends came to 3 bases. The CDR3 spans 13 residues. For the CDR3, the DNA is TGCAGCGTTGAGAACTCTGGGGCCAACGTCCTGACTTTC. Its translation: CSVENSGANVLTF.

V is TRBV11-2 and J is TRBJ1-2; 7 positions agree with TRBD1. CDR1 and CDR2 from the germline V gene are SGHAT and FQNNGV. The trim removed 5 bases at V and 5 bases at J, leaving 5 bases unmatched. The CDR3 is made up of 13 amino acids. CDR3 in amino acids: CASSATGSYGYTF. The CDR3 DNA follows: TGTGCCAGCAGCGCGACAGGGTCGTATGGCTACACCTTC.

The chain combines TRBV29-1 with TRBJ2-2; tentative D call: TRBD2 (6 bases). In germline, CDR1 is SQVTM, CDR2 ANQGSEA. V shed 5 bases and J shed 3 bases, with 16 bases lying between them. The length of the CDR3 is 15 residues. This CDR3 reads CSVKTGTWDTGELFF. CDR3 DNA: TGCAGCGTTAAAACCGGGACTTGGGACACCGGGGAGCTGTTTTTT.

This CDR3 reads CASSEDRRRTDTQYF. The CDR3 nucleotides read TGTGCCAGCAGTGAAGACCGGCGGCGAACAGATACGCAGTATTTT. This chain connects TRBV2 to TRBJ2-3; no reliable D call. The CDR3 is made up of 15 amino acids. Between the trimmed V and J ends, which lost 1 base and 3 bases, there was a span of 11 bases. Germline CDR1 and CDR2: SNHLY and FYNNEI.

The chain links TRBV7-8 to TRBJ2-7; 14 positions match TRBD2. The V segment lost 3 bases and the J segment 6 bases; nucleotides outside the gene matches: 4. CDR1 SGHVS and CDR2 FQNEAQ come from the germline V gene. This CDR3 spans 15 amino acids. CDR3 loop: CASSFQTSGRAEQYF. The CDR3 DNA follows: TGTGCCAGCAGCTTTCAGACTAGCGGGAGGGCCGAGCAGTACTTC.

This clone was seen just once. The chain links TRBV7-2 to TRBJ2-1, with 9 bases that match TRBD2. J gave up 7 bases and V 2 bases, and 15 bases lay outside the gene matches. Germline V CDR1 and CDR2: SGHTA, FQGNSA. This CDR3 region has 18 residues. The DNA of the CDR3 is TGTGCCAGCAGCTTAAGGATAGCGGGAGCATCTTTGGGTAATGAGCAGTTCTTC. It yields the protein CASSLRIAGASLGNEQFF.

A single count supports this clone. The chain is built from TRBV7-9 and TRBJ2-3; tentative D call: TRBD2 (5 bases). Germline CDR1 and CDR2: SEHNR and FQNEAQ (reference sequence). CDR3 length: 15 residues. The V end lost 5 bases, the J end lost 2 bases, and 14 bases lay between the germline ends. CDR3 region: CASSAMTTFTDTQYF. CDR3 sequence (DNA): TGTGCCAGCAGCGCAATGACTACGTTCACAGATACGCAGTATTTT. The full variable domain, in which reference TRBV7-9 and TRBJ2-3 provide the parts outside the CDR3, is DTGVSQNPRHKITKRGQNVTFRCDPISEHNRLYWYRQTLGQGPEFLTYFQNEAQLEKSRLLSDRFSAERPKGSFSTLEIQRTEQGDSAMYLCASSAMTTFTDTQYFGPGTRLTVL.

This clone was detected a few times. The chain links TRBV10-2 to TRBJ1-1, with 7 bases lining up with TRBD1. The length of the CDR3 is 15 residues. V lost 3 bases to trimming and J lost 2 bases; unmatched junction nucleotides: 6. In germline, CDR1 is WSHSY, CDR2 SAAADI. DNA for the CDR3: TGCGCCAGCAGTGATTTAGGGGGCGTTAACACTGAAGCTTTCTTT. Residues: CASSDLGGVNTEAFF.

The chain joins TRBV19 to TRBJ2-3, with a tentative D call TRBD1 (6 bases). The CDR3 has 12 amino acids. CDR1 is LNHDA, CDR2 SQIVND, per germline (reference sequence). The V gene lost 3 bases and the J gene lost 6 bases, with 7 bases spanning the gap. CDR3 DNA: TGTGCCAGTAGTATTAGGGGGGATACGCAGTATTTT. Protein: CASSIRGDTQYF.

This clone was observed once. The chain joins TRBV28 to TRBJ1-2; TRBD1 agrees at 9 bases. The germline V gene encodes CDR1 MDHEN and CDR2 SYDVKM. The CDR3 is made up of 14 amino acids. V lost 2 bases to trimming and J lost 4 bases; unmatched junction nucleotides: 2. CDR3 in DNA: TGTGCCAGCAGTTTAGGGGACAGGGTCTATGGCTACACCTTC. Translated, it gives CASSLGDRVYGYTF.

This clone was found a few times. One end of the junction varies from germline; a read error may be responsible. V usage is TRBV29-1 and J usage is TRBJ1-2, with a weak D call TRBD1 (5 bases). The CDR3 extends over 15 amino acids. Germline assignment: CDR1 SQVTM and CDR2 ANQGSEA. The CDR3 DNA follows: TGCAGCGTTGGGACGGAGCGACAGACACTACCTATTAGTTTCTTC. Its protein is CSVGTERQTLPISFF.

The chain uses TRBV10-2 and TRBJ2-1; TRBD2 aligns across 13 bases. The CDR3 spans 15 residues. Per the germline V gene, CDR1 is WSHSY and CDR2 is SAAADI. V dropped 6 bases and J dropped 5; count of bases not matched to a gene: 4. The CDR3 region has the DNA TGCGCCAGCAGATCCGGGACTAGCGGGAACAATGAGCAGTTCTTC. Translation gives CASRSGTSGNNEQFF.

In regard to this clone: Other DNA sequences in this specimen translate into the identical CDR3. This chain links TRBV28 with TRBJ2-7; D tentatively reads TRBD1 or TRBD2 (5 bases each). Trimming cost V 6 bases and J 3 bases, with 12 bases left between them. Germline CDR1 and CDR2: MDHEN and SYDVKM. The CDR3 contains 13 residues. Here the CDR3 DNA reads TGTGCCAGCAGCCCTACGAGGGGCTACGAGCAGTACTTC. Protein product: CASSPTRGYEQYF.